The 7 T cell receptor beta chains below were found in one sample sequenced in a study of T cells in Graves' hyperthyroidism and ophthalmopathy. Regions amplified from RNA transcripts were the TCR beta CDR3 regions. Carried out on the TCR CDR3, a first-round RT-PCR used the HTBI primer set. In TCRdb, the multiplex PCR reads were re-called with MiXCR into one record per CDR3 protein. The sample holds nearly 750,000 distinct CDR3 sequences; roughly 32% are singletons and the top ten take around 31%. The sequencing sample was made of blood. Source of these receptors: a woman aged 40 to 50 with Graves' hyperthyroidism.

This clonotype was detected a few times. V gene TRBV2 combines with J gene TRBJ1-3; 9 bases match TRBD1. CDR3 length: 18 amino acids. Germline assignment: CDR1 SNHLY and CDR2 FYNNEI. The J segment lost 3 bases and the V segment lost 6 bases, leaving 15 bases of the junction unmatched. The CDR3 DNA reads TGTGCCAGCAGCGGCGACAAAACCACAGGGGGCTTTGGAAACACCATATATTTT. Protein sequence: CASSGDKTTGGFGNTIYF.

This clonotype came up a few times. The genes are TRBV7-2 and TRBJ2-5; possibly TRBD2 for D (5 bases). The CDR3 runs 11 residues. Germline loops: CDR1 SGHTA, CDR2 FQGNSA. Trimming shortened V by 11 bases and J by 6 bases, and 13 bases separated the two germline ends. DNA for the CDR3: TGTGCCCCCAGAGGGTCTCAGACCCAGTACTTC. Its translation is CAPRGSQTQYF.

In its sample, this clonotype was seen a few times. The chain combines TRBV5-4 with TRBJ1-4; no clear D gene. CDR1 SGHNT and CDR2 YYREEE come from the germline V gene (reference sequence). This CDR3 has 14 amino acids. Trimming cost V 3 bases and J 4 bases, with 10 bases left between them. This CDR3 is CASSSEQSNEKLFF. The CDR3 DNA is TGTGCCAGCAGCTCAGAACAGAGTAATGAAAAACTGTTTTTT.

The chain carries TRBV19 and TRBJ2-3, with TRBD1 identical over 8 bases. J was trimmed by 3 bases and V by 6 bases; bases with no gene match: 11. The CDR3 totals 16 residues. Germline lookup yields CDR1 LNHDA and CDR2 SQIVND (reference sequence). The CDR3 spells CASRLKQGGGTDTQYF. CDR3 DNA sequence: TGTGCCAGTAGACTTAAACAGGGGGGAGGAACAGATACGCAGTATTTT. The full variable domain, with the rest looked up from reference TRBV19 and TRBJ2-3, is DGGITQSPKYLFRKEGQNVTLSCEQNLNHDAMYWYRQDPGQGLRLIYYSQIVNDFQKGDIAEGYSVSREKKESFPLTVTSAQKNPTAFYLCASRLKQGGGTDTQYFGPGTRLTVL.

Details on this clonotype: No conserved phenylalanine or tryptophan is present at the end of the CDR3, so a read error is the likely explanation. This chain uses TRBV11-2 with TRBJ1-1; D is unresolved. The germline gives CDR1 SGHAT, CDR2 FQNNGV. CDR3 length equals 14 residues. The CDR3 nucleotides are TGTGCCAGCGGCTTCTATCGATTGAACACTGAAGCTTTCCTT. Its protein product is CASGFYRLNTEAFL.

This chain links TRBV12-3 or TRBV12-4 with TRBJ2-5; 11 positions agree with TRBD2. After removal of 4 bases from V and 5 bases from J, the junction contained 9 bases not matched to a gene. The CDR3 has 16 amino acids. The CDR3 DNA is TGTGCCAGCAGTTCGATTATAGCGGGAGGGCCCGAGACCCAGTACTTC. Residues: CASSSIIAGGPETQYF.

Ten or more counts support this clonotype. This chain links TRBV29-1 with TRBJ1-4; D is undetermined. The germline CDR1 and CDR2 sequences are SQVTM and ANQGSEA. Trimming shortened V by 6 bases and J by 8 bases, and 16 bases separated the two germline ends. The CDR3 consists of 13 residues. The CDR3 DNA reads TGCAGCGTGCAAAAATCCGTGCGGGAAAAACTGTTTTTT. As protein: CSVQKSVREKLFF.